What follows is one T cell receptor (beta chain) and its context. Its target is unknown. V lost 2 bases, J lost 8 bases, and 22 bases lay in between. There are 16 residues in the CDR3. Germline V gene data show CDR1 as SGHDT and CDR2 as YYEEEE. The method was immunoSEQ multiplex PCR; TCRdb's version includes in-frame clones alone and lacks a portion of them. The repertoire holds under 150,000 clones, with around 94% as singletons. The data derive from a study of human thymus T cells. Overall study findings and caveats: In unrelated individuals, thymic repertoires overlapped highly, according to related research.

Thymic samples were excised during corrective heart operations. The sample consisted of thymus tissue. This TCR came from a boy younger than two with a congenital heart defect but otherwise immunologically healthy. This rearrangement joins TRBV5-6 to TRBJ2-5; D ambiguous. CDR3 sequence reads: CASSFPSAKGSGTQYF. CDR3 coding DNA: TGTGCCAGCAGCTTCCCCTCGGCAAAAGGAAGTGGAACCCAGTACTTC.